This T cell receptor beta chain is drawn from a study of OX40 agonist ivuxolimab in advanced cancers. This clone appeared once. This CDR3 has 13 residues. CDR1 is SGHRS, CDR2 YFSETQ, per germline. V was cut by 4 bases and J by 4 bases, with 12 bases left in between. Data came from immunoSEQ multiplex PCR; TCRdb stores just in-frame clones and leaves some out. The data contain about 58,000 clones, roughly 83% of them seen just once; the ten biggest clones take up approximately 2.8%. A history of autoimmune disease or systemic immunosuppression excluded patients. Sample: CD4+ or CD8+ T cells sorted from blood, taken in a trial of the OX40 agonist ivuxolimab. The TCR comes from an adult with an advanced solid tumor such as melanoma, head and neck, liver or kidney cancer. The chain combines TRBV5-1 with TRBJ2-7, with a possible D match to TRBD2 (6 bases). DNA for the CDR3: TGCGCCAGCAGCATCGGGACTTCATACGAGCAGTACTTC. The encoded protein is CASSIGTSYEQYF.